This TCR beta chain is drawn from a study of T and B cells in COVID-19 patients. TRB rearrangements were amplified by multiplex PCR with BIOMED2 TRB-A/B primers. Via MiXCR, TCRdb re-called the multiplex PCR reads, giving one row per CDR3 protein. In the table there are thousands of distinct CDR3 sequences, 20% to 30% of which are singletons. The CDR3 length is 16 residues. CDR1 is LNHNV, CDR2 YYDKDF, per germline (reference sequence). J gave up 3 bases and V 4 bases, and 9 bases lay outside the gene matches. TRB was amplified from approximately 250-500 ng of blood genomic DNA. This clonotype is termed medium-sized.

This rearrangement joins TRBV15 to TRBJ2-7; 10 bases are shared with TRBD2. The TCR was taken from a human donor with active COVID-19. The sample consisted of blood. The CDR3 is CATSKSGRAPGYEQYF. DNA of the CDR3: TGTGCCACCAGCAAGAGCGGGAGGGCACCCGGCTACGAGCAGTACTTC.